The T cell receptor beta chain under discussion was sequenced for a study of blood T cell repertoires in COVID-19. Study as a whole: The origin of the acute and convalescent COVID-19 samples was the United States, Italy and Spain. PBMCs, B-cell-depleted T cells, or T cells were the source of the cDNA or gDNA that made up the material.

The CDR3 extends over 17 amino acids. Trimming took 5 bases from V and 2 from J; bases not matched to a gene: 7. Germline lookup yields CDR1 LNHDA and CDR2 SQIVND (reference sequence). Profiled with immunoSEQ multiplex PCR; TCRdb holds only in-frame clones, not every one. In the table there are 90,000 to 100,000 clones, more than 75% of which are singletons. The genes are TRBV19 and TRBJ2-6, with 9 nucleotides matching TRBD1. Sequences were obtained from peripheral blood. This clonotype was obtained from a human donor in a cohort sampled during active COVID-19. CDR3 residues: CASSPDRGPTGANVLTF. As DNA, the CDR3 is TGTGCCAGTAGTCCGGACAGGGGACCTACTGGGGCCAACGTCCTGACTTTC.